A single sample gave rise to the 4 T cell receptor beta chains below, sequenced in a study of T cell repertoires in cytomegalovirus infection. TCRdb ran MiXCR on the reads and lists one entry per CDR3 protein. This sample has about 57,000 distinct CDR3 sequences, with about 19% found just once. Antigen specificity for these receptors is unknown. The specimen comprised CD8+ T cells from cultured PBMCs, sampled from culture after CMV antigen stimulation. All receptors come from a human donor in good health (CMV status not recorded). Some clones in this sample may be carry-over from other donors' samples.

The CDR3: CASSLWGGGTEAFF. The CDR3 DNA is TGTGCCAGCAGCTTGTGGGGAGGAGGCACTGAAGCTTTCTTT. The chain carries TRBV5-6 and TRBJ1-1; no clear D. Germline V gives CDR1 SGHDT, CDR2 YYEEEE. The CDR3 sequence is 14 residues long. V gave up 1 base and J gave up 4 bases, with 11 bases separating them.

The genes are TRBV6-5 and TRBJ1-4; D unclear. The CDR3 sequence is 13 residues long. Trimming cost V 2 bases and J 6 bases, with 7 bases left between them. CDR1 and CDR2 (germline): MNHEY, SVGAGI. The CDR3 bases are TGTGCCAGCAGTTACGGCACTCATGAAAAACTGTTTTTT. This encodes CASSYGTHEKLFF.

This clonotype was seen more than once but under ten times. This sequence joins TRBV7-8 and TRBJ1-4; the D is unclear. Trimming took 4 bases from V and 4 from J, leaving 4 bases between them. The CDR3 is 12 residues long. CDR1 SGHVS and CDR2 FQNEAQ come from the germline V gene. The CDR3 loop reads CASSWGNEKLFF. The CDR3 DNA reads TGTGCCAGCAGCTGGGGTAATGAAAAACTGTTTTTT.

The chain uses TRBV7-8 and TRBJ1-1, with 7 bases identical to TRBD1. Germline V CDR1 and CDR2: SGHVS, FQNEAQ. The CDR3 is 16 residues long. V was clipped by 5 bases and J by 3 bases; unmatched bases: 12. CDR3 nucleotide sequence: TGTGCCAGCAGCCTACCGCGAGGGGGGACAGACACTGAAGCTTTCTTT. Translating it yields CASSLPRGGTDTEAFF.